The clone carrying this TCR beta chain rates as medium-sized (0.01 to 0.1%). Its antigen remains unidentified. TCRdb re-called clones from the PCR reads using MiXCR. The repertoire includes about 15,000 clones, roughly 25% of them detected once, and 9% to 15% sits in the top ten. This specimen belongs to a study of metastatic and nonmetastatic thyroid tumors. Study-wide context: Comparison of repertoires was carried out across blood and tumor or nodule tissue from malignant and benign thyroid patients. Study outcomes and limitations: In blood and tumor, TCR beta diversity was reportedly significantly higher in malignant thyroid tumors than in benign nodules.

All patients were untreated before thyroid surgery. The germline V gene has CDR1 LNHDA and CDR2 SQIVND (reference sequence). The V end lost 1 base, the J end lost 7 bases, and 13 bases lay between the germline ends. This CDR3 spans 14 amino acids. V is TRBV19 and J is TRBJ1-2; maybe TRBD1 (5 bases). This clonotype was obtained from a female donor with papillary thyroid cancer or a benign thyroid nodule (not recorded which). Some clones in this sample may be carry-over from other donors' samples. Input material: tumor tissue. CDR3 protein: CASSIGGRGPGYTF. The CDR3 nucleotides are TGTGCCAGTAGTATAGGAGGGAGGGGACCTGGCTACACCTTC.